The sequence of this T cell receptor beta chain was determined in a study of T cells in Graves' hyperthyroidism and ophthalmopathy. TCR beta CDR3 regions were amplified from RNA transcripts. Using the HTBI primer set, a first-round RT-PCR was run on the TCR CDR3. TCRdb processed the multiplex PCR reads anew with MiXCR; each CDR3 protein has one entry. The repertoire consists of fewer than 650,000 distinct CDR3 sequences, with 11% to 15% occurring once and the leading ten covering about 15%. Study-level findings and limits: Appearing also in blood were most of the thyroid clonotypes expanded above 0.001.

Concerning this clonotype: Its antigen is undetermined.

The source of this sequence is a woman aged 35 to 49 with Graves' hyperthyroidism. Sequenced sample: blood.

The CDR3 loop is CASSRTGPSYEQYF. The CDR3 DNA reads as TGTGCCAGCAGTCGGACGGGCCCCTCCTACGAGCAGTACTTC. The chain joins TRBV27 to TRBJ2-7; D remains ambiguous. The CDR3 is made up of 14 amino acids. CDR1 and CDR2 from the germline V gene are MNHEY and SMNVEV (reference sequence). Trimming pared 5 bases from V and 0 bases from J, leaving 11 bases between.